Detailed here is one T cell receptor (beta chain). Its recognized antigen is unknown. The input lacks base qualities; no much larger clone sits a single base away. This sample was taken from a study of T cell repertoires in cytomegalovirus infection (dated by TCRdb to between 2018 and 2021). About the full investigation: Donor HLA type was relevant to the analysis, because carriage of CMV infection together with the matching HLA type was indicated by public TCR beta signatures. On the study overall, not on this receptor specifically: Carriers of CMV infection plus the relevant HLA type were discriminated by the cumulative frequency of public TCR beta family members in the study cohort and in an independent 352-donor cohort. In the ex vivo response, HLA-C-restricted CMV-specific TCR beta clonotypes were dominant, and in two of eight donors the single most frequent clonotype came from this HLA-C-restricted group.

These reads were obtained on an Illumina HiSeq 1500. TCRdb's own reprocessing of the public reads used fastp at Q25 and MiXCR and kept productive beta chains. A single entry per CDR3 protein holds the most common genes and DNA from its merged rows. The sample table contains 100,000 to 150,000 distinct CDR3 sequences; only one count was recorded for roughly a quarter of them. 34% of the sample belongs to the ten largest clones. The CDR3, cysteine through phenylalanine, is 16 amino acids long. Only the CDR3 part of the read is kept: 48 bases, read in frame from the first base. CDR1 and CDR2 are read off the germline V gene as MGHDK and SYGVNS. At the junction V is shortened by 1 base and J by 6 bases, with 16 bases in between.

This clonotype was sampled from a human donor in good health (CMV status not recorded). Some clones in this sample may be carry-over from other donors' samples. Here the chain combines TRBV25-1 and TRBJ1-3, with the identity of the D gene unclear. Sequencing was carried out using PBMCs, sequenced either directly or after in vitro stimulation (not recorded which). Here the CDR3 is given as CASSESSDGWENTIYF. The DNA sequence is TGTGCCAGCAGTGAATCGTCAGACGGATGGGAAAACACCATATATTTT.